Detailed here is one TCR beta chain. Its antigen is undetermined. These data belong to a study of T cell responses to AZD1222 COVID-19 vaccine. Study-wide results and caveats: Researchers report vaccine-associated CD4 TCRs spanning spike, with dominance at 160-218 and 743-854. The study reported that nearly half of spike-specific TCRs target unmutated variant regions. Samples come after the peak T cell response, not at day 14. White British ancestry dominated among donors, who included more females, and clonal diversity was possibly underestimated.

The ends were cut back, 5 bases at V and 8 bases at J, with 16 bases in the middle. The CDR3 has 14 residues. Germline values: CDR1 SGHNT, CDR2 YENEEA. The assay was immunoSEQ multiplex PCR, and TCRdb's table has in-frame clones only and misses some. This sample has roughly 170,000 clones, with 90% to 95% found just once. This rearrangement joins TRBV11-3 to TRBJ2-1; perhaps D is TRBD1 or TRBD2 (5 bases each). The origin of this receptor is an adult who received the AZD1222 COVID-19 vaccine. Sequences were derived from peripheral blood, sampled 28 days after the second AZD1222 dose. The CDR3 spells CASSPRQGDYEQFF. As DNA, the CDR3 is TGTGCCAGCAGCCCTAGGCAGGGAGACTATGAGCAGTTCTTC.